This TCR beta chain appears in the sequencing data of a study of Tregs in tolerant kidney transplant recipients. Germline lookup yields CDR1 MGHRA and CDR2 YSYEKL. Trimming cost V 0 bases and J 1 base, with 7 bases left between them. The CDR3 contains 15 residues. The table came from immunoSEQ multiplex PCR; TCRdb's copy has only in-frame clones and leaves some out. The top ten clones hold around 4.5% of a sample with 85,000 to 95,000 clones, roughly 92% of them seen once. Sequencing was done on a sample of CD8+ T cells from blood. The receptor's source is a human donor in good health. The chain uses TRBV4-1 and TRBJ1-5, with unresolved D. CDR3: CASSQDAGSNQPQHF. CDR3 coding DNA: TGCGCCAGCAGCCAAGATGCGGGGAGCAATCAGCCCCAGCATTTT.